One sample yielded the 32 T cell receptor beta chains listed below, sequenced in a study of blood T cells in healthy people across ages (dated by TCRdb to between 2014 and 2017). The library was prepared using 5' RACE. A second PCR of about 6 to 11 cycles was performed with a sample-barcoded 5' primer and a J-beta primer mix. Using fastp trimming at Q25 and MiXCR clonotype assembly, TCRdb reanalyzed the public sequencing data and kept in-frame beta chains. Rows are combined by CDR3 protein, so each entry shows the most common genes and DNA. The sample profile shows fewer than 2,000,000 distinct CDR3 sequences; 39% of them were found once. The ten largest clones capture 20% to 25% of the sample. The source material was blood. These receptors all come from a human donor in good health.

This clonotype has more than one count but fewer than ten. The chain employs TRBV20-1 and TRBJ1-4; 10 positions match TRBD1. This CDR3 contains 14 residues. V trimming: 5 bases; J trimming: 8 bases; junction bases outside the gene matches: 8. Germline V gene lookup returns CDR1 DFQATT and CDR2 SNEGSKA (reference sequence). CDR3 in DNA: TGCAGTGCTCTTACCGGGACAGGGGCCGAAAAACTGTTTTTT. Protein: CSALTGTGAEKLFF.

The sample holds a few counts of this clonotype. The chain has TRBV29-1 and TRBJ1-2; D gene unclear. The CDR3 totals 13 residues. Germline V lookup: CDR1 SQVTM, CDR2 ANQGSEA. Trimming removed 3 bases from V and 3 bases from J, with 11 bases in between. The CDR3 reads CSVDWETDYGYTF. The CDR3 DNA follows: TGCAGCGTTGATTGGGAAACCGACTATGGCTACACCTTC.

This clonotype came up a few times. The chain recombines TRBV6-6 with TRBJ2-7; TRBD2 matches at 7 bases. The CDR3 totals 16 residues. CDR1 is MNHNY, CDR2 SVGAGI, per germline (reference sequence). V was pared by 0 bases and J by 5 bases, with 10 bases of the junction left unmatched. The CDR3 DNA reads TGTGCCAGCAGTTACTCGAGTCAAGCGGGGTGGGACGAGCAGTACTTC. Translation: CASSYSSQAGWDEQYF.

This clonotype appeared a few times. The J gene is TRBJ1-2, the V gene TRBV10-3; D perhaps matches TRBD1 (5 bases). The CDR3 runs to 14 residues. V lost 2 bases and J lost 4, with 11 bases in between. Germline CDR1 ENHRY, CDR2 SYGVKD. The chain's CDR3 is CAISENRSPYGYTF. For the CDR3, the DNA is TGTGCCATCAGTGAGAACAGGAGTCCCTATGGCTACACCTTC.

This clonotype came up once. The chain couples TRBV4-3 to TRBJ1-1, with D maybe TRBD1 (5 bases). Germline loops: CDR1 LGHNA, CDR2 YSLEER. V lost 0 bases and J 1 base, leaving 9 bases between the germline ends. CDR3 size: 15 residues. CDR3 coding DNA: TGCGCCAGCAGCCAAGATAGGAGGGGGAACACTGAAGCTTTCTTT. It specifies CASSQDRRGNTEAFF.

This clonotype was observed a few times. The rearrangement joins TRBV11-3 to TRBJ2-5; D perhaps matches TRBD2 (5 bases). CDR1 is SGHNT and CDR2 is YENEEA in the germline V gene. This CDR3 is built from 14 residues. V was cut by 3 bases and J by 5 bases, with 13 bases left in between. DNA of the CDR3: TGTGCCAGCAGCTTTCGAGAGGGTCTCGAGACCCAGTACTTC. Its protein is CASSFREGLETQYF.

This clonotype was observed a few times. V is TRBV11-2 and J is TRBJ2-5, with 7 bases matching TRBD1. This CDR3 region has 15 residues. The V gene end was trimmed by 1 base and the J gene end by 2 bases; junction bases not matched to a gene: 4. Germline assignment: CDR1 SGHAT and CDR2 FQNNGV. The chain's CDR3 is CASSLGSTGQETQYF. The CDR3 bases are TGTGCCAGCAGCTTAGGATCGACAGGGCAAGAGACCCAGTACTTC.

V usage is TRBV6-2 or TRBV6-3 and J usage is TRBJ2-7, with 10 bases aligning to TRBD1. The V gene end was trimmed by 3 bases and the J gene end by 2 bases; junction bases not matched to a gene: 7. The germline V gene encodes CDR1 MNHEY and CDR2 SVGEGT. This CDR3 is 16 amino acids long. The CDR3 loop is CASSYSGQGDPYEQYF. CDR3 nucleotides: TGTGCCAGCAGTTATTCCGGACAGGGGGATCCCTACGAGCAGTACTTC.

The chain joins TRBV15 to TRBJ1-4, with D uncertain. This CDR3 region has 15 residues. Germline V gene data show CDR1 as LNHNV and CDR2 as YYDKDF (reference sequence). The V end was cut by 0 bases, the J end by 8 bases, with 13 bases between. CDR3 in amino acids: CATSRDDGLGEKLFF. The CDR3 DNA reads as TGTGCCACCAGCAGAGATGACGGACTAGGAGAAAAACTGTTTTTT. Variable domain in full (rest from reference TRBV15 and TRBJ1-4): DAMVIQNPRYQVTQFGKPVTLSCSQTLNHNVMYWYQQKSSQAPKLLFHYYDKDFNNEADTPDNFQSRRPNTSFCFLDIRSPGLGDTAMYLCATSRDDGLGEKLFFGSGTQLSVL.

The rearrangement links TRBV18 to TRBJ1-1, with 9 bases fitting TRBD1. Germline V gene sequence: CDR1 KGHSH, CDR2 LQKENI. The junction had 9 bases not matched to a gene; V was cut back by 4 bases and J by 3 bases. The CDR3 covers 16 residues. The CDR3 bases are TGTGCCAGCTCACAAGAGTACGGGACAGGGTACACTGAAGCTTTCTTT. This sequence encodes CASSQEYGTGYTEAFF.

V usage is TRBV27 and J usage is TRBJ2-1; D ambiguous. CDR1 and CDR2 (germline): MNHEY, SMNVEV (reference sequence). Trimming stripped 5 bases from V and 9 bases from J, with 8 bases between. This CDR3 has 11 residues. The CDR3 here is CASSTLSEQFF. The CDR3 DNA sequence: TGTGCCAGCAGTACCCTCAGTGAGCAGTTCTTC.

This clonotype came up a few times. The chain recombines TRBV7-2 with TRBJ2-7; no firm D call. The V end was cut by 1 base, the J end by 0 bases, with 16 bases between. Germline-derived CDR1 and CDR2 are SGHTA and FQGNSA. CDR3 length equals 17 residues. As DNA, the CDR3 is TGTGCCAGCAGCTTAGTGGGTGGCGGTTCTAGCTCCTACGAGCAGTACTTC. Its protein is CASSLVGGGSSSYEQYF.

This chain uses TRBV20-1 with TRBJ2-1; D not certain. With 5 bases removed from V and 7 bases from J, the gap between germline ends came to 6 bases. CDR3 length equals 10 residues. Germline V CDR1 and CDR2: DFQATT, SNEGSKA (reference sequence). The CDR3 spells CSAWKNEQFF. The CDR3 DNA sequence: TGCAGTGCTTGGAAAAATGAGCAGTTCTTC.

The chain employs TRBV6-1 and TRBJ2-2; the D is unclear. Germline V CDR1 and CDR2: MNHNS, SASEGT. The CDR3 length is 15 residues. Trimming removed 4 bases at V and 3 bases at J, with 12 bases between. The CDR3 nucleotides are TGTGCCAGCAGTGCCGCGGTGCGAGACACCGGGGAGCTGTTTTTT. It codes for CASSAAVRDTGELFF.

The gene calls are TRBV7-2 and TRBJ1-2, with D unresolved. The CDR3 is made up of 14 amino acids. Germline loops: CDR1 SGHTA, CDR2 FQGNSA. V gave up 5 bases and J gave up 3 bases, with 13 bases separating them. The CDR3, as DNA: TGTGCCAGCAGCCCGCCCGGGGTCTACTATGGCTACACCTTC. This sequence encodes CASSPPGVYYGYTF. Full variable domain (remainder filled in from reference TRBV7-2 and TRBJ1-2): GAGVSQSPSNKVTEKGKDVELRCDPISGHTALYWYRQSLGQGLEFLIYFQGNSAPDKSGLPSDRFSAERTGGSVSTLTIQRTQQEDSAVYLCASSPPGVYYGYTFGSGTRLTVV.

This sequence joins TRBV4-3 and TRBJ2-7; tentatively, D is TRBD1 (6 bases). The germline gives CDR1 LGHNA, CDR2 YSLEER. V lost 2 bases and J lost 2, with 16 bases in between. The CDR3 covers 16 residues. This chain's CDR3 is CASSQKTGRGPYEQYF. CDR3 nucleotide sequence: TGCGCCAGCAGCCAAAAAACAGGGAGAGGGCCCTACGAGCAGTACTTC.

This clonotype was seen once. The rearrangement links TRBV27 to TRBJ2-5; D could derive from TRBD1 or TRBD2 (5 bases each). Germline V lookup: CDR1 MNHEY, CDR2 SMNVEV (reference sequence). The CDR3 consists of 13 residues. V was shortened by 5 bases and J by 13 bases, with 20 bases between the two germline ends. The CDR3: CASSPGTIYERYF. The CDR3 DNA follows: TGTGCCAGCAGTCCAGGGACCATCTACGAGCGGTACTTC.

CDR3 protein: CASSDAGSSYNEQFF. DNA of the CDR3: TGTGCCAGCAGCGACGCAGGGAGCTCCTACAATGAGCAGTTCTTC. The chain employs TRBV9 and TRBJ2-1, with D perhaps assigned TRBD1 or TRBD2 (5 bases each). The CDR3 extends over 15 amino acids. Trimming stripped 3 bases from V and 0 bases from J, with 10 bases between. Looked up from germline, CDR1 is SGDLS and CDR2 is YYNGEE.

This clonotype has more than one count but fewer than ten. The rearrangement links TRBV25-1 to TRBJ2-5; 9 positions agree with TRBD1. There are 18 residues in the CDR3. Per germline, CDR1 MGHDK and CDR2 SYGVNS. Trimming removed 7 bases from V and 5 bases from J; junction bases left unmatched: 20. The CDR3 DNA reads TGTGCCAGCACTAGCCCGCGTGGGACAGGGTGGCTCGGCGAGACCCAGTACTTC. It translates to CASTSPRGTGWLGETQYF.

This chain connects TRBV9 to TRBJ1-5; D gene ambiguous. The V gene's germline CDR1 is SGDLS and CDR2 YYNGEE. This CDR3 spans 15 amino acids. V lost 0 bases to trimming and J lost 2 bases, with 9 bases between them. The CDR3 loop is CASSVDVGGNQPQHF. CDR3 nucleotides: TGTGCCAGCAGCGTAGATGTGGGAGGCAATCAGCCCCAGCATTTT.

There are a few counts of this clonotype. A junction end diverges from the germline sequence, so it may reflect a read error. The V and J genes are TRBV11-2 and TRBJ2-5; the D gene is possibly TRBD2 (5 bases). The end of the DNA fits TRBJ2-7 better, so the J call may be wrong. The germline CDR1 and CDR2 sequences are SGHAT and FQNNGV. The length of the CDR3 is 13 residues. This chain's CDR3 is CASSIEGVYEQYF. As DNA, the CDR3 is TGTGCCAGCAGCATAGAGGGAGTTTACGAGCAGTACTTC.

This chain's CDR3 is CASSEANHYGYTF. The CDR3 DNA is TGTGCCAGCAGCGAGGCGAACCACTATGGCTACACCTTC. V gene TRBV7-9 combines with J gene TRBJ1-2; D is undetermined. The germline V and J ends were trimmed by 5 bases and 3 bases, with 10 bases remaining between them. This CDR3 has 13 amino acids. Germline V gene data show CDR1 as SEHNR and CDR2 as FQNEAQ (reference sequence). Looking up the rest from reference TRBV7-9 and TRBJ1-2 gives the full variable domain: DTGVSQNPRHKITKRGQNVTFRCDPISEHNRLYWYRQTLGQGPEFLTYFQNEAQLEKSRLLSDRFSAERPKGSFSTLEIQRTEQGDSAMYLCASSEANHYGYTFGSGTRLTVV.

J is TRBJ2-1 and V is TRBV28; D assignment may be TRBD1 or TRBD2 (6 bases each). Per germline, CDR1 MDHEN and CDR2 SYDVKM. Trimming removed 4 bases at V and 9 bases at J, with 10 bases between. The CDR3 covers 12 residues. The CDR3 is CASSSRGPEQFF. Written as DNA, the CDR3 is TGTGCCAGCAGTTCCCGGGGGCCTGAGCAGTTCTTC.

This chain joins TRBV29-1 and TRBJ2-5, with 9 nucleotides matching TRBD1. The CDR3 is made up of 13 amino acids. V trimming: 5 bases; J trimming: 11 bases; junction bases outside the gene matches: 12. Per the germline V gene, CDR1 is SQVTM and CDR2 is ANQGSEA. Written as DNA, the CDR3 is TGCAGCGTTACCGGGACAGGGAATGGGGAGCAGTACTTC. This encodes CSVTGTGNGEQYF.

This clonotype occurred a few times. The rearrangement uses TRBV2 and TRBJ2-1; no firm D call. V was pared by 2 bases and J by 6 bases, with 8 bases between. CDR3 length: 13 residues. Germline CDR1 is SNHLY and CDR2 is FYNNEI. The CDR3 sequence: CASSESTANEQFF. CDR3 coding DNA: TGTGCCAGCAGTGAAAGTACAGCCAATGAGCAGTTCTTC.

J is TRBJ2-4 and V is TRBV4-3, with 10 bases identical to TRBD2. V shed 1 base and J 5 bases; nucleotides not matched to a gene: 2. Germline CDR1 and CDR2: LGHNA and YSLEER. CDR3 length equals 15 residues. As DNA, the CDR3 is TGCGCCAGCAGCCAAGGAAGCGGGAGGGAAAACATTCAGTACTTC. Amino acid sequence: CASSQGSGRENIQYF.

The table lists this clonotype with a few counts. This sequence joins TRBV2 and TRBJ2-3; D could derive from TRBD1 or TRBD2 (5 bases each). CDR3 size: 12 residues. V gave up 9 bases and J gave up 3 bases, with 10 bases separating them. CDR1 and CDR2 (germline): SNHLY, FYNNEI. Written as DNA, the CDR3 is TGTGCCAGGGGACCCCAGACAGATACGCAGTATTTT. Residues: CARGPQTDTQYF.

This clonotype was counted only a few times. CDR3 protein: CASSQGTGDYNEQFF. In DNA, the CDR3 is TGCGCCAGCAGCCAAGGGACAGGGGATTACAATGAGCAGTTCTTC. This rearrangement joins TRBV4-3 to TRBJ2-1, with TRBD1 matching 9 bases. The length of the CDR3 is 15 residues. V shed 1 base, J shed 4 bases, and the junction held 2 bases outside the gene matches. CDR1 is LGHNA, CDR2 YSLEER, per germline.

The genes are TRBV3-1 and TRBJ1-1, with a tentative D call TRBD1 (5 bases). The length of the CDR3 is 12 residues. Germline V gives CDR1 LGHDT, CDR2 YNNKEL (reference sequence). V was cut by 6 bases and J by 11 bases, with 16 bases left in between. The CDR3 spells CASSQIGEGAFF. CDR3 nucleotide sequence: TGTGCCAGCAGTCAGATCGGGGAGGGGGCTTTCTTT.

A word on this clonotype: The conserved final phenylalanine or tryptophan is absent from the CDR3, which likely points to a read error. This chain uses TRBV7-2 with TRBJ1-4, with D possibly matching TRBD1 (5 bases). CDR3 length equals 13 residues. The V end was cut by 6 bases, the J end by 8 bases, with 13 bases between. In germline, CDR1 is SGHTA, CDR2 FQGNSA. The CDR3 protein is CASSYPRDEKLFC. CDR3 sequence (DNA): TGTGCCAGCAGTTACCCGAGGGACGAAAAACTGTTTTGT.

In its sample, this clonotype was seen many times. The chain links TRBV7-2 to TRBJ2-7; 8 bases fit TRBD1. J lost 0 bases, V lost 5 bases, and 6 bases had no gene match. Germline values: CDR1 SGHTA, CDR2 FQGNSA. This CDR3 region has 15 residues. The CDR3: CASSPRTGSSYEQYF. CDR3 bases: TGTGCCAGCAGCCCACGGACAGGGAGCTCCTACGAGCAGTACTTC.

This sequence joins TRBV12-3 or TRBV12-4 and TRBJ2-7, with D possibly TRBD2 on 5 matching bases. The CDR3 has 12 amino acids. Deletions cut 8 bases from V and 8 bases from J, with 16 bases between. The CDR3 is CASGGTGFKQYF. The CDR3 DNA reads as TGTGCCAGCGGTGGCACGGGGTTCAAGCAGTACTTC.